The 22 T cell receptor beta chains listed next were all sequenced from one sample in a study of blood T cell repertoires in COVID-19. TCRdb's copy holds only in-frame clones and misses some; the assay was immunoSEQ multiplex PCR. The sample includes approximately 210,000 clones, about four fifths of them seen just once. Sequenced sample: peripheral blood. Receptor source: a woman between 65 and 79 years old with active or convalescent COVID-19.

The gene calls are TRBV11-3 and TRBJ2-7; the match to TRBD2 covers 13 bases. The CDR3 length is 14 residues. Losses at the gene ends were 5 bases for V and 6 bases for J; bases not matched to a gene: 4. The V gene's germline CDR1 is SGHNT and CDR2 YENEEA. The CDR3 protein is CASSIGLAGAEQYF. The CDR3 nucleotides read TGTGCCAGCAGCATAGGACTAGCGGGAGCCGAGCAGTACTTC.

This chain links TRBV3-1 (or the pseudogene TRBV3-2) with TRBJ1-1; D perhaps matches TRBD1 (6 bases). The V gene lost 3 bases and the J gene lost 4 bases, with 15 bases spanning the gap. CDR3 length: 15 amino acids. The V gene's germline CDR1 is LGHDT and CDR2 YNNKEL (reference sequence). The CDR3 bases are TGTGCCAGCAGCCAGTACTTTACAGGGTTCACTGAAGCTTTCTTT. As protein: CASSQYFTGFTEAFF.

The chain joins TRBV5-1 to TRBJ2-7, with 14 bases matching TRBD2. Germline V lookup: CDR1 SGHRS, CDR2 YFSETQ. Germline trimming cut 0 bases from V and 7 bases from J; bases unmatched to any gene: 9. This CDR3 comprises 17 residues. In DNA form, the CDR3 reads TGCGCCAGCAGCTTGGGCCCAGGGACTAGCGGGAGATTTGAGCAGTACTTC. Translating gives CASSLGPGTSGRFEQYF.

J is TRBJ2-5 and V is TRBV24-1; TRBD2 might be the D (5 bases). The germline V gene encodes CDR1 KGHDR and CDR2 SFDVKD. The germline V and J ends were trimmed by 2 bases and 5 bases, with 11 bases remaining between them. The CDR3 is 14 residues long. As DNA, the CDR3 is TGTGCCACCAGTGATTCCGGGGTCCAGGAGACCCAGTACTTC. Its protein product is CATSDSGVQETQYF.

The chain joins TRBV28 to TRBJ2-1, with TRBD2 matching 9 bases. The CDR3 consists of 16 residues. CDR1 MDHEN and CDR2 SYDVKM come from the germline V gene. The J segment lost 1 base and the V segment lost 3 bases, leaving 4 bases of the junction unmatched. DNA for the CDR3: TGTGCCAGCAGTTTGCGAAGCGGGAGGTCCTACAATGAGCAGTTCTTC. It yields the protein CASSLRSGRSYNEQFF.

V gene TRBV4-1 combines with J gene TRBJ2-2; no clear D. Per germline, CDR1 MGHRA and CDR2 YSYEKL. The CDR3 covers 14 residues. Trimming cost V 4 bases and J 4 bases, with 10 bases left between them. The CDR3 here is CASSLSVVTGELFF. DNA for the CDR3: TGCGCCAGCAGCCTGTCGGTGGTCACCGGGGAGCTGTTTTTT.

CDR3 loop: CASSDTGGYNSPLHF. The CDR3 nucleotides are TGTGCCAGCAGCGATACAGGGGGTTATAATTCACCCCTCCACTTT. V is TRBV6-6 and J is TRBJ1-6; TRBD1 agrees at 8 bases. The CDR3 spans 15 residues. V was clipped by 6 bases and J by 4 bases; unmatched bases: 5. Germline values: CDR1 MNHNY, CDR2 SVGAGI (reference sequence).

A few counts support this clone. The rearrangement joins TRBV10-1 to TRBJ2-1; 10 bases match TRBD1. Germline-derived CDR1 and CDR2 are WNHNN and SYGVQD (reference sequence). With 0 bases clipped from V and 9 bases from J, the junction kept 20 bases outside the gene matches. The CDR3 runs to 20 residues. CDR3 DNA: TGCGCCAGCAGTGAGTCGACTCCTTTGCTCGGGACAGGGGAACAAATTGAGCAGTTCTTC. It yields the protein CASSESTPLLGTGEQIEQFF.

This clone was observed a handful of times. This chain connects TRBV7-9 to TRBJ1-1; D perhaps matches TRBD1 (5 bases). Germline V lookup: CDR1 SEHNR, CDR2 FQNEAQ (reference sequence). This CDR3 is built from 14 residues. Trimming removed 4 bases from V and 5 bases from J, with 14 bases in between. The CDR3 DNA sequence: TGTGCCAGCAGCTCGAAGTCGGGGGGGACTGAAGCTTTCTTT. Amino acids: CASSSKSGGTEAFF.

A few counts support this clone. The chain is built from TRBV5-1 and TRBJ2-7; TRBD2 aligns across 9 bases. The length of the CDR3 is 14 residues. The germline CDR1 and CDR2 sequences are SGHRS and YFSETQ. Germline trimming cut 5 bases from V and 7 bases from J; bases unmatched to any gene: 10. Here the CDR3 reads CASSPASGGWEQYF. The CDR3 nucleotides are TGCGCCAGCAGTCCTGCCAGCGGGGGGTGGGAGCAGTACTTC.

This chain uses TRBV6-5 with TRBJ1-1; a possible D gene is TRBD1 (6 bases). The V end was cut by 0 bases, the J end by 6 bases, with 14 bases between. Germline V CDR1 and CDR2: MNHEY, SVGAGI. This CDR3 is built from 15 residues. The CDR3 reads CASSYSIQGIPEAFF. CDR3 bases: TGTGCCAGCAGTTACTCGATCCAGGGGATCCCTGAAGCTTTCTTT.

The gene calls are TRBV5-1 and TRBJ2-3, with 13 bases aligning to TRBD2. The CDR3 covers 16 residues. Per germline, CDR1 SGHRS and CDR2 YFSETQ. The J segment lost 3 bases and the V segment lost 5 bases, leaving 6 bases of the junction unmatched. This CDR3 reads CASSPGTSGMTDTQYF. The CDR3 nucleotides are TGCGCCAGCAGTCCCGGGACTAGCGGGATGACAGATACGCAGTATTTT.

The genes are TRBV4-1 and TRBJ2-2; 8 bases agree with TRBD2. Germline CDR1 is MGHRA and CDR2 is YSYEKL. With 4 bases clipped from V and 4 bases from J, the junction kept 11 bases outside the gene matches. CDR3 length: 17 amino acids. The CDR3 region has the DNA TGCGCCAGCAGCCTCGCCGGGTCGGGAGGGGGCACCGGGGAGCTGTTTTTT. Translating gives CASSLAGSGGGTGELFF.

The chain joins TRBV7-2 to TRBJ2-7; tentative D call: TRBD1 (6 bases). V was cut by 6 bases and J by 7 bases, with 16 bases left in between. Germline CDR1 is SGHTA and CDR2 is FQGNSA. The CDR3 has 13 residues. The CDR3 is CASSTGPQGEQYF. In nucleotides, the CDR3 is TGTGCCAGCAGTACGGGACCTCAGGGGGAGCAGTACTTC.

This chain links TRBV2 with TRBJ2-3, with TRBD2 matching over 15 bases. CDR3 size: 17 residues. Germline CDR1 is SNHLY and CDR2 is FYNNEI. J was trimmed by 6 bases and V by 6 bases; bases with no gene match: 10. In nucleotides, the CDR3 is TGTGCCAGCAGACCACCGGGACTAGCGGGAGGTATTGATACGCAGTATTTT. Translating gives CASRPPGLAGGIDTQYF.

The chain joins TRBV5-1 to TRBJ2-5; 9 bases match TRBD2. This CDR3 has 15 residues. Germline CDR1 and CDR2: SGHRS and YFSETQ. Losses at the gene ends were 4 bases for V and 2 bases for J; bases not matched to a gene: 6. The CDR3 region is CASSRPLAGQETQYF. The DNA for the CDR3 is TGCGCCAGCAGCCGACCCCTAGCGGGGCAAGAGACCCAGTACTTC.

V usage is TRBV6-5 and J usage is TRBJ2-7; a possible D gene is TRBD1 (6 bases). The CDR3 has 14 amino acids. V gave up 2 bases and J gave up 6 bases, with 14 bases separating them. CDR1 MNHEY and CDR2 SVGAGI come from the germline V gene. The CDR3 DNA reads as TGTGCCAGCAGTTACGACAGGCACCGGGGCGAGCAGTACTTC. Translating gives CASSYDRHRGEQYF.

Here the CDR3 DNA reads TGTGCCAGCAGTTACGGAAACGGCGGATACGAGCAGTACTTC. Its translation: CASSYGNGGYEQYF. The V and J genes are TRBV6-7 and TRBJ2-7, with no clear D. TRBV6-7 is marked as an open reading frame, function uncertain. V lost 2 bases, J lost 4 bases, and 12 bases lay in between. This CDR3 comprises 14 residues.

Only a few counts were recorded for this clone. The chain links TRBV6-6 to TRBJ2-5; possibly TRBD2 for D (6 bases). CDR1 MNHNY and CDR2 SVGAGI come from the germline V gene (reference sequence). The CDR3 extends over 15 amino acids. Trimming removed 6 bases from V and 4 bases from J, with 18 bases in between. In DNA form, the CDR3 reads TGTGCCAGCAGCACCGATGGAGGGTTCGGAGAGACCCAGTACTTC. Translated, it gives CASSTDGGFGETQYF.

The chain couples TRBV5-5 to TRBJ1-5, with 8 bases fitting TRBD1. Germline CDR1 and CDR2: SGHKS and YYEKEE (reference sequence). This CDR3 is built from 16 residues. The ends lost 2 bases at V and 6 bases at J; junction bases unmatched: 10. The CDR3 nucleotides are TGTGCCAGCAGCTTAACGACAGGGGCGGTAGGTCAGCCCCAGCATTTT. Amino acid sequence: CASSLTTGAVGQPQHF.

The V and J genes are TRBV6-5 and TRBJ1-5; D is unclear. The CDR3 length is 13 residues. V shed 6 bases and J shed 5 bases, with 11 bases lying between them. Germline V lookup: CDR1 MNHEY, CDR2 SVGAGI. CDR3 protein: CASRVSGYQPQHF. Here the CDR3 DNA reads TGTGCCAGCAGAGTTAGCGGTTATCAGCCCCAGCATTTT.

The CDR3 sequence: CATSGLNTEAFF. The CDR3 DNA is TGTGCCACATCAGGATTGAACACTGAAGCTTTCTTT. The V call is TRBV19, the J call TRBJ1-1; no reliable D call. Trimming left V 10 bases short and J 0 bases short, with 9 bases between. Germline CDR1 reads LNHDA; CDR2 reads SQIVND (reference sequence). The CDR3 sequence is 12 residues long. The whole variable domain, remainder taken from reference TRBV19 and TRBJ1-1, is DGGITQSPKYLFRKEGQNVTLSCEQNLNHDAMYWYRQDPGQGLRLIYYSQIVNDFQKGDIAEGYSVSREKKESFPLTVTSAQKNPTAFYLCATSGLNTEAFFGQGTRLTVV.